One sample yielded the 3 T cell receptor beta chains listed below, sequenced in a study of post-analysis software for immune sequencing data. Study findings and constraints: A few TRBV segments, TRBV5-6, TRBV5-1 and TRBV20-1 among them, were found more frequent in patients than controls.

What these receptors recognize is not known. Carried by the TCR beta cDNA libraries were unique molecular identifiers. TCRdb called the PCR reads again in MiXCR, with one record for every CDR3 protein. The data show about 200,000 distinct CDR3 sequences, with 29% seen just once and roughly 3.5% held by the top ten. Sequencing input: blood. All receptors come from a girl aged 2 to 17 with multiple sclerosis.

The table lists this clonotype with many counts. CDR3 region: CASSQGRQGYNYGYTF. Here the CDR3 DNA reads TGTGCCAGCAGCCAAGGTAGACAGGGATATAACTATGGCTACACCTTC. The V and J genes are TRBV4-2 and TRBJ1-2, with 7 bases aligning to TRBD1. V lost 1 base to trimming and J lost 1 base; unmatched junction nucleotides: 6. This CDR3 comprises 16 residues. Germline CDR1 LGHNA, CDR2 YNFKEQ.

The chain recombines TRBV3-1 with TRBJ2-1; TRBD1 or TRBD2 may be the D gene (6 bases each). V lost 0 bases to trimming and J lost 2 bases, with 11 bases between them. Per germline, CDR1 LGHDT and CDR2 YNNKEL (reference sequence). The CDR3 loop spans 16 amino acids. In nucleotides, the CDR3 is TGTGCCAGCAGCCAAGATGGGGGGCTTCCCTACAATGAGCAGTTCTTC. Translated, it gives CASSQDGGLPYNEQFF.

The J gene is TRBJ2-1, the V gene TRBV7-3; 8 positions match TRBD2. Looked up from germline, CDR1 is SGHTA and CDR2 is FQGTGA. The CDR3 is 20 residues long. V dropped 5 bases and J dropped 0; count of bases not matched to a gene: 18. The CDR3: CASSLMGVSSGMSSYNEQFF. CDR3 nucleotides: TGTGCCAGCAGCCTAATGGGCGTTAGTAGCGGGATGAGCTCCTACAATGAGCAGTTCTTC.